The 26 T cell receptor beta chains below come from one sample, sequenced in a study of blood T cell repertoires in COVID-19. Sequenced by immunoSEQ multiplex PCR; TCRdb stores in-frame clones only, minus some. The sample lists 250,000 to 300,000 clones, 80% to 90% occurring once. Sequences were obtained from PBMCs or T cells enriched from blood (not recorded which). Receptor source: a woman aged 50 to 65 who had recovered from COVID-19.

This chain uses TRBV3-1 (or the pseudogene TRBV3-2) with TRBJ1-5; 10 nucleotides match TRBD1. Looked up from germline, CDR1 is LGHDT and CDR2 is YNNKEL (reference sequence). CDR3 size: 14 residues. Trimming cost V 5 bases and J 6 bases; bases outside gene matches: 4. This CDR3 reads CASSAGQGSQPQHF. Written as DNA, the CDR3 is TGTGCCAGCAGCGCGGGACAGGGGTCTCAGCCCCAGCATTTT.

This clone has only a few counts. The chain carries TRBV28 and TRBJ1-1; 9 bases fit TRBD1. Germline V gene data show CDR1 as MDHEN and CDR2 as SYDVKM. Trimming at V came to 3 bases and at J to 4 bases, leaving 6 bases not matched to a gene. This CDR3 spans 15 amino acids. CDR3 DNA sequence: TGTGCCAGCAGTTTTGGGGACAGGGAGGTCACTGAAGCTTTCTTT. Its translation is CASSFGDREVTEAFF.

The chain is built from TRBV19 and TRBJ1-2, with TRBD1 identical over 9 bases. The germline CDR1 and CDR2 sequences are LNHDA and SQIVND (reference sequence). The V and J ends lost 1 base and 6 bases, in that order; junction bases with no gene match: 9. The CDR3 is made up of 16 amino acids. The CDR3 nucleotides read TGTGCCAGTAGTATAGGTCGGACAGGGGTTCGTCATGGCTACACCTTC. This sequence encodes CASSIGRTGVRHGYTF.

CDR3 loop: CASSLSKGEYYNEQFF. CDR3 DNA sequence: TGTGCCAGCAGTTTATCGAAGGGGGAGTACTACAATGAGCAGTTCTTC. This chain connects TRBV27 to TRBJ2-1; a possible D gene is TRBD1 (6 bases). Germline CDR1 is MNHEY and CDR2 is SMNVEV (reference sequence). Deletions cut 0 bases from V and 3 bases from J, with 12 bases between. The CDR3 consists of 16 residues.

V gene TRBV7-8 combines with J gene TRBJ2-1, with D unresolved. V shed 8 bases and J shed 5 bases, with 7 bases lying between them. This CDR3 has 11 amino acids. Germline loops: CDR1 SGHVS, CDR2 FQNEAQ. The CDR3 is CASGMDNEQFF. The CDR3 DNA follows: TGTGCCAGCGGCATGGACAATGAGCAGTTCTTC.

This sequence joins TRBV28 and TRBJ1-2; 7 bases fit TRBD1. CDR3 length: 14 amino acids. Per germline, CDR1 MDHEN and CDR2 SYDVKM. V shed 3 bases and J 8 bases; nucleotides not matched to a gene: 9. DNA of the CDR3: TGTGCCAGCAGTTTGGGGACAGAACTTTACGGCTACACCTTC. Translating gives CASSLGTELYGYTF.

This clone appeared a few times. V and J are TRBV6-4 and TRBJ1-6; D is unclear. The CDR3 runs to 14 residues. The V and J ends lost 8 bases and 9 bases respectively, with 17 bases between them. Germline V gene sequence: CDR1 MRHNA, CDR2 SNTAGT. The CDR3 reads CASASEMRGSPLHF. The CDR3 bases are TGTGCCAGCGCATCTGAGATGAGAGGTTCACCCCTCCACTTT.

This chain uses TRBV3-1 (or the pseudogene TRBV3-2) with TRBJ1-2; TRBD1 agrees at 8 bases. The CDR3 is 15 residues long. The V and J ends lost 6 bases and 7 bases, in that order; junction bases with no gene match: 13. Germline V gives CDR1 LGHDT, CDR2 YNNKEL (reference sequence). The CDR3 region is CASRQKFQGAGGYTF. The CDR3 coding sequence is TGTGCCAGCAGACAAAAGTTCCAGGGGGCCGGTGGCTACACCTTC.

This clone was found once. J is TRBJ2-7 and V is TRBV28, with D uncertain. The CDR3 is 14 amino acids. CDR1 is MDHEN, CDR2 SYDVKM, per germline. Trimming removed 3 bases from V and 3 bases from J, with 12 bases in between. CDR3 in DNA: TGTGCCAGCAGTTTTAAAACCGACTTCTACGAGCAGTACTTC. It is translated as CASSFKTDFYEQYF. The variable domain in full, completed from reference TRBV28 and TRBJ2-7, reads DVKVTQSSRYLVKRTGEKVFLECVQDMDHENMFWYRQDPGLGLRLIYFSYDVKMKEKGDIPEGYSVSREKKERFSLILESASTNQTSMYLCASSFKTDFYEQYFGPGTRLTVT.

V gene TRBV5-1 combines with J gene TRBJ1-2, with a possible D match to TRBD1 (6 bases). Trimming left V 5 bases short and J 4 bases short, with 27 bases between. The CDR3 runs 18 residues. CDR1 SGHRS and CDR2 YFSETQ come from the germline V gene. This CDR3 is CASRTRQPRQVGRYGYTF. CDR3 nucleotides: TGCGCCAGCAGAACACGTCAACCAAGACAGGTAGGTCGCTATGGCTACACCTTC.

J is TRBJ1-5 and V is TRBV2; 8 bases align to TRBD1. J was trimmed by 7 bases and V by 5 bases; bases with no gene match: 7. The CDR3 has 14 amino acids. Germline V gene data show CDR1 as SNHLY and CDR2 as FYNNEI. CDR3 in DNA: TGTGCCAGCAGTTCAGGGGGCGGTGTCCAGCCCCAGCATTTT. Translated, it gives CASSSGGGVQPQHF.

The V gene is TRBV24-1, the J gene TRBJ1-1; 8 positions agree with TRBD1. The CDR3 runs 14 residues. Losses at the gene ends were 7 bases for V and 0 bases for J; bases not matched to a gene: 3. CDR1 is KGHDR and CDR2 is SFDVKD in the germline V gene. CDR3 protein: CATRWTGLNTEAFF. For the CDR3, the DNA is TGTGCCACCAGGTGGACAGGGTTGAACACTGAAGCTTTCTTT.

CDR3 nucleotides: TGTGCCAGCAGCTCAAGGACCCCGGAGGGACATGGCTACACCTTC. It is translated as CASSSRTPEGHGYTF. The chain joins TRBV7-9 to TRBJ1-2; tentative D call: TRBD1 (5 bases). Between the trimmed V and J ends, which lost 4 bases and 6 bases, there was a span of 18 bases. CDR3 length: 15 amino acids. Germline V gene data show CDR1 as SEHNR and CDR2 as FQNEAQ (reference sequence).

This chain joins TRBV18 and TRBJ1-1; 7 positions agree with TRBD1. This CDR3 region has 14 residues. Germline CDR1 KGHSH, CDR2 LQKENI. J gave up 0 bases and V 3 bases, and 1 base lay outside the gene matches. The CDR3 region is CASSPGQLNTEAFF. The CDR3 coding sequence is TGTGCCAGCTCACCGGGACAGCTGAACACTGAAGCTTTCTTT.

CDR3 sequence: CASSPRREMNTEAFF. The CDR3 DNA reads as TGTGCCAGCAGCCCGAGACGGGAAATGAACACTGAAGCTTTCTTT. The chain is built from TRBV9 and TRBJ1-1; D gene unclear. V dropped 4 bases and J dropped 0 bases, with 13 bases sitting between them. Germline V gives CDR1 SGDLS, CDR2 YYNGEE. The CDR3 consists of 15 residues.

This clone occurred a few times. The chain employs TRBV11-2 and TRBJ2-2; D is possibly TRBD1 (6 bases). V lost 5 bases, J lost 3 bases, and 13 bases lay in between. The CDR3 totals 15 residues. From germline, CDR1 is SGHAT and CDR2 FQNNGV. This CDR3 is CASSRPGTYTGELFF. The CDR3 DNA reads TGTGCCAGCAGCCGTCCCGGGACATACACCGGGGAGCTGTTTTTT.

This chain uses TRBV6-6 with TRBJ1-5; D is unresolved. Trimming took off 8 bases at V and 1 base at J, with 15 bases between the two ends. The CDR3 sequence is 15 residues long. Germline V gene lookup returns CDR1 MNHNY and CDR2 SVGAGI (reference sequence). The CDR3 loop reads CASQFFPSSNQPQHF. CDR3 nucleotides: TGTGCCAGCCAGTTTTTCCCGTCGAGCAATCAGCCCCAGCATTTT.

This sequence joins TRBV19 and TRBJ1-2, with D perhaps matching TRBD1 (5 bases). The V gene's germline CDR1 is LNHDA and CDR2 SQIVND (reference sequence). The CDR3 consists of 13 residues. V lost 0 bases, J lost 5 bases, and 7 bases lay in between. CDR3 bases: TGTGCCAGTAGTATAGAAGGGGTGTATGGCTACACCTTC. As protein: CASSIEGVYGYTF.

The chain couples TRBV28 to TRBJ1-2; D is unclear. V lost 7 bases to trimming and J lost 4 bases, with 16 bases between them. The CDR3 is made up of 14 amino acids. CDR1 is MDHEN, CDR2 SYDVKM, per germline. DNA for the CDR3: TGTGCCAGCAAGATAGGTTGGACTGGCTATGGCTACACCTTC. This encodes CASKIGWTGYGYTF.

The chain recombines TRBV7-2 with TRBJ2-7; TRBD1 aligns across 9 bases. This CDR3 is 15 amino acids long. Trimming took 6 bases from V and 0 from J; bases not matched to a gene: 6. Germline-derived CDR1 and CDR2 are SGHTA and FQGNSA. The CDR3 bases are TGTGCCAGCAGAAGAACAGGGGGCTTCTCCTACGAGCAGTACTTC. Translating it yields CASRRTGGFSYEQYF.

On this clone: Other DNA sequences within the sample encode an identical CDR3. The chain carries TRBV5-1 and TRBJ1-1, with 9 nucleotides matching TRBD1. The CDR3 loop spans 14 amino acids. The V segment lost 0 bases and the J segment 4 bases; nucleotides outside the gene matches: 1. Germline V CDR1 and CDR2: SGHRS, YFSETQ. The CDR3 is CASSLETGGTEAFF. The CDR3 coding sequence is TGCGCCAGCAGCTTGGAGACAGGGGGCACTGAAGCTTTCTTT.

Concerning this clone: The same CDR3 can be traced to other DNA sequences in this sample. The chain links TRBV28 to TRBJ2-1; D might be TRBD2 (5 bases). The ends were cut back, 5 bases at V and 7 bases at J, with 9 bases in the middle. Germline CDR1 and CDR2: MDHEN and SYDVKM. This CDR3 is built from 12 residues. CDR3 residues: CASSIRGNEQFF. CDR3 nucleotides: TGTGCCAGCAGTATTCGGGGAAATGAGCAGTTCTTC.

This clone turned up a few times. The V call is TRBV7-9, the J call TRBJ1-4; a weak D match, TRBD1 (5 bases). The CDR3 consists of 16 residues. The V and J ends lost 3 bases and 4 bases respectively, with 15 bases between them. Germline CDR1 and CDR2: SEHNR and FQNEAQ (reference sequence). The CDR3, as DNA: TGTGCCAGCAGCTTTGGGAGGGGAAGGGATAATGAAAAACTGTTTTTT. The encoded protein is CASSFGRGRDNEKLFF. The whole variable domain, filled in from reference TRBV7-9 and TRBJ1-4, reads DTGVSQNPRHKITKRGQNVTFRCDPISEHNRLYWYRQTLGQGPEFLTYFQNEAQLEKSRLLSDRFSAERPKGSFSTLEIQRTEQGDSAMYLCASSFGRGRDNEKLFFGSGTQLSVL.

This chain joins TRBV10-3 and TRBJ1-1, with TRBD1 identical over 8 bases. This CDR3 is 16 amino acids long. Germline V lookup: CDR1 ENHRY, CDR2 SYGVKD. J gave up 1 base and V 3 bases, and 7 bases lay outside the gene matches. Written as DNA, the CDR3 is TGTGCCATCAGTGACAGGGGGCGTGGAGGGAACACTGAAGCTTTCTTT. Amino acid sequence: CAISDRGRGGNTEAFF.

The chain uses TRBV7-3 and TRBJ2-2; 15 bases align to TRBD2. CDR1 SGHTA and CDR2 FQGTGA come from the germline V gene. The V and J ends lost 5 bases and 5 bases, in that order; junction bases with no gene match: 6. The CDR3 is 17 residues long. The CDR3 reads CASSPPGLAGGTGELFF. In DNA, the CDR3 is TGTGCCAGCAGCCCCCCCGGACTAGCGGGAGGGACCGGGGAGCTGTTTTTT.

The chain employs TRBV9 and TRBJ2-1; possible D gene TRBD2, 5 bases. CDR1 and CDR2 (germline): SGDLS, YYNGEE. Trimming took 6 bases from V and 7 from J, leaving 14 bases between them. The CDR3 totals 13 residues. This CDR3 is CASMPGLGNEQFF. CDR3 nucleotide sequence: TGTGCCAGCATGCCAGGACTGGGTAATGAGCAGTTCTTC.